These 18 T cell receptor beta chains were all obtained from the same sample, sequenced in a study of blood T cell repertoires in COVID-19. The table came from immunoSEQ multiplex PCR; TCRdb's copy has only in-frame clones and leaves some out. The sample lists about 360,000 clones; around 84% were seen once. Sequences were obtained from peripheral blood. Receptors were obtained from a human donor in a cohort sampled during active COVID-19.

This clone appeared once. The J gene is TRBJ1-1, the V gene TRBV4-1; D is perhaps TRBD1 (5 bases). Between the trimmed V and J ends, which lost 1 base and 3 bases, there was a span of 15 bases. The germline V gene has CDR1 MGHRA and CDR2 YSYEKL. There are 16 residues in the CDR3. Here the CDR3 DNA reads TGCGCCAGCAGCCAAGTTCAGCGGGGGTCACACACTGAAGCTTTCTTT. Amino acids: CASSQVQRGSHTEAFF.

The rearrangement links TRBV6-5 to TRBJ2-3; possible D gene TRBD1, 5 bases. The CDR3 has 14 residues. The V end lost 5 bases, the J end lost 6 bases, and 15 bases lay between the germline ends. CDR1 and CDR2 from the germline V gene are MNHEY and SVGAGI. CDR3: CASSPGHMLDTQYF. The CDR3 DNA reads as TGTGCCAGCAGTCCCGGACATATGTTGGATACGCAGTATTTT.

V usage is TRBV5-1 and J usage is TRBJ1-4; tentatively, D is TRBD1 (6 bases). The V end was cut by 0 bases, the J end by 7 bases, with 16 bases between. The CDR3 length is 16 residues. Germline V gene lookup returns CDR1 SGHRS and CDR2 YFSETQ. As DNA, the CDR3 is TGCGCCAGCAGCTTGGGACCCGGGACAAACACTGAAAAACTGTTTTTT. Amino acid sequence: CASSLGPGTNTEKLFF. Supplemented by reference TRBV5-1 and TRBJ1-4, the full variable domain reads KAGVTQTPRYLIKTRGQQVTLSCSPISGHRSVSWYQQTPGQGLQFLFEYFSETQRNKGNFPGRFSGRQFSNSRSEMNVSTLELGDSALYLCASSLGPGTNTEKLFFGSGTQLSVL.

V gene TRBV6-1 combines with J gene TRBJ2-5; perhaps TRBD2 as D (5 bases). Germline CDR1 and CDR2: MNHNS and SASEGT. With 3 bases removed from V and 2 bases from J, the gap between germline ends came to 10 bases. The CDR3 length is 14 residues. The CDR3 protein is CASSENGLQETQYF. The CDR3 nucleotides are TGTGCCAGCAGTGAGAATGGACTTCAAGAGACCCAGTACTTC.

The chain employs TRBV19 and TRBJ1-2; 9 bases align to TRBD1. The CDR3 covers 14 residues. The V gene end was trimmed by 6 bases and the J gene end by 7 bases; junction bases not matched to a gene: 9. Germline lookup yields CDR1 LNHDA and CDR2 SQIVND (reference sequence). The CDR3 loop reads CASSPSQGAGGYTF. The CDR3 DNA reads TGTGCCAGTAGCCCCTCACAGGGGGCGGGTGGCTACACCTTC.

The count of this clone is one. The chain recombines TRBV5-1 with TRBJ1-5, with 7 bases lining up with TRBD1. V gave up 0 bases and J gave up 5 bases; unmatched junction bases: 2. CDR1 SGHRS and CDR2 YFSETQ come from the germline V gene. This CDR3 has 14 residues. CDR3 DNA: TGCGCCAGCAGCTTGGAGGGGGCAGATCAGCCCCAGCATTTT. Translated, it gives CASSLEGADQPQHF.

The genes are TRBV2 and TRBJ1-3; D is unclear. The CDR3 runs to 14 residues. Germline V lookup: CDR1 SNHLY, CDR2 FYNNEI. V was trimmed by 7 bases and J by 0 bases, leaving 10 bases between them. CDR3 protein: CASKLGSSGNTIYF. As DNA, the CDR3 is TGTGCCAGCAAATTAGGGAGCTCTGGAAACACCATATATTTT.

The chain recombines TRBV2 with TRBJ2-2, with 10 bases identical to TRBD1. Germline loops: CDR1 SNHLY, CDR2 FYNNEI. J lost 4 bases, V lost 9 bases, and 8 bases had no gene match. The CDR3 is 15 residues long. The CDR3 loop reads CASPDGTGVTGELFF. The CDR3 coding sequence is TGTGCCAGTCCTGATGGGACAGGGGTCACCGGGGAGCTGTTTTTT.

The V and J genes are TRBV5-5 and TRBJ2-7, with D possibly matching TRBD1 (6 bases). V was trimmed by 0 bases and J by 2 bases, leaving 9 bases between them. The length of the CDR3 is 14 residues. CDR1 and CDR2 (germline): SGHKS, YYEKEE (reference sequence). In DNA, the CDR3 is TGTGCCAGCAGCTTGGCCCAGGGGACCTACGAGCAGTACTTC. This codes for CASSLAQGTYEQYF.

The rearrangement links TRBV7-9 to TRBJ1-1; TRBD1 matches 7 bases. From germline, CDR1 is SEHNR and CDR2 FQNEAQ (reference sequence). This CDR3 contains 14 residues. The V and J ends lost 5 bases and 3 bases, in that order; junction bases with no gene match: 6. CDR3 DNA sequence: TGTGCCAGCAGCGTCCCCGGACAGGACACTGAAGCTTTCTTT. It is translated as CASSVPGQDTEAFF.

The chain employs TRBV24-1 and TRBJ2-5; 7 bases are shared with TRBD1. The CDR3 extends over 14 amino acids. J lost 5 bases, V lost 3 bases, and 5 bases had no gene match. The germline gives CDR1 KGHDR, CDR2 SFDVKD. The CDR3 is CATSDAHRGETQYF. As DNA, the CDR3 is TGTGCCACCAGTGATGCTCACAGGGGCGAGACCCAGTACTTC.

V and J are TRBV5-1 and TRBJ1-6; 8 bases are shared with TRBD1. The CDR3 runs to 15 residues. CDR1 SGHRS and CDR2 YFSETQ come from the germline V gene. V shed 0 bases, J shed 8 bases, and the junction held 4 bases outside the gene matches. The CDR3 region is CASSLAGGRDSPLHF. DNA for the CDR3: TGCGCCAGCAGCTTGGCAGGGGGCAGAGATTCACCCCTCCACTTT. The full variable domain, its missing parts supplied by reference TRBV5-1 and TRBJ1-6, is KAGVTQTPRYLIKTRGQQVTLSCSPISGHRSVSWYQQTPGQGLQFLFEYFSETQRNKGNFPGRFSGRQFSNSRSEMNVSTLELGDSALYLCASSLAGGRDSPLHFGNGTRLTVT.

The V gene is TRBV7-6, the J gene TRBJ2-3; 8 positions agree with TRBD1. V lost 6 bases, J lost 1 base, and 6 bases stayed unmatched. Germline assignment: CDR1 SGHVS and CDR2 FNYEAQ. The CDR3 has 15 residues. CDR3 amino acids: CASRLTGAGTDTQYF. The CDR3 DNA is TGTGCCAGCAGATTGACAGGGGCGGGCACAGATACGCAGTATTTT.

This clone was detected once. The CDR3 region is CSVEVASGRTYEQYF. The CDR3 nucleotides read TGCAGCGTTGAAGTGGCTAGCGGGCGAACCTACGAGCAGTACTTC. The chain couples TRBV29-1 to TRBJ2-7, with TRBD2 identical over 8 bases. The V segment lost 1 base and the J segment 2 bases; nucleotides outside the gene matches: 7. Germline CDR1 is SQVTM and CDR2 is ANQGSEA. The CDR3 extends over 15 amino acids.

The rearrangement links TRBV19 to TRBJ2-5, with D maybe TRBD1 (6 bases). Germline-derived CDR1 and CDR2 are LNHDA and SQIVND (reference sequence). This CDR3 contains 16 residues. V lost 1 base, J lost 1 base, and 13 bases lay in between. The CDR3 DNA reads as TGTGCCAGTAGTATAGGGGACACCGGGTTCCAAGAGACCCAGTACTTC. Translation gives CASSIGDTGFQETQYF.

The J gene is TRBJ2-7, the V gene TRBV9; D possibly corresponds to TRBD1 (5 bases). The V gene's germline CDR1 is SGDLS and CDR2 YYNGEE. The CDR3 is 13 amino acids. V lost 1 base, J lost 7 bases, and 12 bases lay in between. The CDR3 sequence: CASSVQGTTEQYF. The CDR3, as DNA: TGTGCCAGCAGCGTACAGGGAACTACGGAGCAGTACTTC. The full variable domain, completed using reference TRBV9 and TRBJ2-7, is DSGVTQTPKHLITATGQRVTLRCSPRSGDLSVYWYQQSLDQGLQFLIQYYNGEERAKGNILERFSAQQFPDLHSELNLSSLELGDSALYFCASSVQGTTEQYFGPGTRLTVT.

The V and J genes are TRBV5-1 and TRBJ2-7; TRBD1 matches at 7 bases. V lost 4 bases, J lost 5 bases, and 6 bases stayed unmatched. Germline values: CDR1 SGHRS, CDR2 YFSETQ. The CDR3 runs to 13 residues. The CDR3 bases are TGCGCCAGCAGCATCGGACAGGCCGACGAGCAGTACTTC. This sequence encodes CASSIGQADEQYF.

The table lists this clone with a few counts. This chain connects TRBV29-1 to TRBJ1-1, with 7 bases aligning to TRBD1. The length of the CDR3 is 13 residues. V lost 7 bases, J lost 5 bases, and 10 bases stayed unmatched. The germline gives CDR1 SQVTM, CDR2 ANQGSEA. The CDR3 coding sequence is TGCAGCGCCGCTATCACAGGGGTAACTGAAGCTTTCTTT. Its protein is CSAAITGVTEAFF.